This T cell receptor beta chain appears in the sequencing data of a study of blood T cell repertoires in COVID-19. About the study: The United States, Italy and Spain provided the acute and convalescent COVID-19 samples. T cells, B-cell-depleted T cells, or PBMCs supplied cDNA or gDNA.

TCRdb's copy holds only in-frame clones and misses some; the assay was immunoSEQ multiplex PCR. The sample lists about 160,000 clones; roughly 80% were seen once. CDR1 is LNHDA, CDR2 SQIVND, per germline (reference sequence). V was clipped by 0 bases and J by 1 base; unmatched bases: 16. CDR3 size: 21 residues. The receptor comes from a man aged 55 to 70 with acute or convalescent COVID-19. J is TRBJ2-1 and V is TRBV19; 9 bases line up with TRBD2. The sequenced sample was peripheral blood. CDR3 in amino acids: CASSIDGYRGGAHRSYNEQFF. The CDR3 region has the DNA TGTGCCAGTAGTATAGACGGATATCGCGGGGGGGCCCATCGTTCCTACAATGAGCAGTTCTTC.